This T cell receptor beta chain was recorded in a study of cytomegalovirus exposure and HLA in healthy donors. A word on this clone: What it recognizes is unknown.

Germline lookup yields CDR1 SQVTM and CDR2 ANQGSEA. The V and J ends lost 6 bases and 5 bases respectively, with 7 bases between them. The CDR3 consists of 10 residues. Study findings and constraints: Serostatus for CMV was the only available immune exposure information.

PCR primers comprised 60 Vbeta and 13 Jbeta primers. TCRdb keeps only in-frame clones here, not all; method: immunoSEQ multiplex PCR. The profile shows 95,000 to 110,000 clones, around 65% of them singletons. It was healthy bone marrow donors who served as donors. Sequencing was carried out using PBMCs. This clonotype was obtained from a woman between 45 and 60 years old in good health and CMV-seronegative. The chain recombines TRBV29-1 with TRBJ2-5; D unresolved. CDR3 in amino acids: CSVYEETQYF. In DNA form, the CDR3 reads TGCAGCGTCTATGAGGAGACCCAGTACTTC. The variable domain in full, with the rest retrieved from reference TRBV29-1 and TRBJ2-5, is SAVISQKPSRDICQRGTSLTIQCQVDSQVTMMFWYRQQPGQSLTLIATANQGSEATYESGFVIDKFPISRPNLTFSTLTVSNMSPEDSSIYLCSVYEETQYFGPGTRLLVL.